A single sample is the source of the 12 T cell receptor beta chains below, sequenced in a study of CD8+CD57+ T cells in acquired aplastic anemia. The study profiled TCR beta VDJ and CDR3 using genomic DNA as template. MiXCR, run by TCRdb on the reads, gives a single entry per CDR3 protein. The sample lists roughly 250,000 distinct CDR3 sequences, roughly 82% seen once, with 40% to 55% in the top ten. An expansion of CD8+CD57+ cells by flow cytometry had been shown in patients chosen for sequencing. Sequencing input: sorted CD4+, CD8+, or CD8+CD57+ T cells (not recorded which) from PBMCs. These receptors were obtained from a human donor with aplastic anemia.

In its sample, this clonotype was seen once. The conserved final phenylalanine or tryptophan is absent from the CDR3, which likely points to a read error. The DNA is omitted, as the CDR3 cannot be located on it reliably, and the CDR3 follows TCRdb's listing. The CDR3 sequence is CASSVGGTDTGYI. The chain couples TRBV9 to TRBJ2-3; TRBD1 reflects the table's D call only, with no check against the DNA. The CDR3 has 13 amino acids, counting both end residues. Germline-derived CDR1 and CDR2 are SGDLS and YYNGEE.

V and J are TRBV7-3 and TRBJ1-6; perhaps TRBD1 as D (6 bases). The CDR3 extends over 16 amino acids. Germline CDR1 reads SGHTA; CDR2 reads FQGTGA. The V and J ends lost 6 bases and 3 bases respectively, with 15 bases between them. Here the CDR3 DNA reads TGTGCCAGCAGGACATCAGGGGTTAACTATAATTCACCCCTCCACTTT. This translates into CASRTSGVNYNSPLHF.

The rearrangement links TRBV2 to TRBJ2-7; weak D call: TRBD1 (6 bases). CDR1 is SNHLY and CDR2 is FYNNEI in the germline V gene. This CDR3 comprises 14 residues. The CDR3 region is CATSGGGIDYEQYV. The CDR3 DNA is TGTGCCACCAGTGGTGGGGGCATAGACTACGAGCAGTACGTG.

This clonotype came up once. The chain uses TRBV6-4 and TRBJ2-2; D is unclear. Per germline, CDR1 MRHNA and CDR2 SNTAGT. The CDR3 runs 13 residues. The V end was cut by 6 bases, the J end by 5 bases, with 10 bases between. The CDR3 nucleotides are TGTGCCAGCAGGTTAGTTATGACCGGGGAGCTGTTTTTT. Its protein product is CASRLVMTGELFF.

This rearrangement joins TRBV6-4 to TRBJ1-3; no definite D call. Trimming pared 5 bases from V and 8 bases from J, leaving 1 base between. This CDR3 is 9 amino acids long. Germline assignment: CDR1 MRHNA and CDR2 SNTAGT. Written as DNA, the CDR3 is TGTGCCAGCAGTCACACCATATATTTT. Translation: CASSHTIYF.

With regard to this clonotype: The junction departs from germline at one end; a sequencing error may be responsible. The rearrangement joins TRBV7-9 to TRBJ2-5, with D tentatively TRBD1 (6 bases). This CDR3 region has 14 residues. Germline lookup yields CDR1 SEHNR and CDR2 FQNEAQ (reference sequence). Here the CDR3 reads CASSRERGQGTQDF. The DNA of the CDR3 is TGTGCCAGCAGCAGAGAAAGAGGGCAGGGGACCCAGGACTTC.

As for this clonotype: Germline and junction disagree at one end, which may indicate a read error. The chain combines TRBV19 with TRBJ2-3, with 9 bases that match TRBD2. The CDR3 loop spans 14 amino acids. The germline V gene has CDR1 LNHDA and CDR2 SQIVND (reference sequence). The CDR3 loop is CASSIAGETYTQYF. In nucleotides, the CDR3 is TGTGCCAGCAGTATAGCGGGGGAAACCTATACGCAGTATTTT.

This clonotype appeared a single time. This sequence joins TRBV20-1 and TRBJ1-2; no definite D call. Trimming shortened V by 3 bases and J by 4 bases, and 15 bases separated the two germline ends. Germline V CDR1 and CDR2: DFQATT, SNEGSKA (reference sequence). The CDR3 length is 14 residues. The CDR3 loop reads CSARKRGRGYGYTF. Written as DNA, the CDR3 is TGCAGTGCTAGGAAACGAGGACGGGGCTATGGCTACACCTTC.

The chain carries TRBV7-8 and TRBJ2-7; TRBD2 agrees at 7 bases. The CDR3 runs to 18 residues. The V gene's germline CDR1 is SGHVS and CDR2 FQNEAQ. J gave up 3 bases and V 2 bases, and 16 bases lay outside the gene matches. The CDR3 sequence: CASSLPGGPDTHYYEQYV. The CDR3 bases are TGTGCCAGCAGCTTACCGGGAGGCCCCGATACGCATTACTACGAGCAGTACGTC.

The chain joins TRBV9 to TRBJ2-5, with 9 bases aligning to TRBD1. The CDR3 has 15 residues. From germline, CDR1 is SGDLS and CDR2 YYNGEE. The V and J ends lost 2 bases and 8 bases, in that order; junction bases with no gene match: 10. This CDR3 reads CASSVTGGRGATQYF. For the CDR3, the DNA is TGTGCCAGCAGCGTGACAGGGGGGAGAGGGGCCACCCAGTACTTC. The full variable domain, with the rest looked up from reference TRBV9 and TRBJ2-5, is DSGVTQTPKHLITATGQRVTLRCSPRSGDLSVYWYQQSLDQGLQFLIQYYNGEERAKGNILERFSAQQFPDLHSELNLSSLELGDSALYFCASSVTGGRGATQYFGPGTRLLVL.

The chain links TRBV11-3 to TRBJ1-5, with D perhaps TRBD1 (6 bases). Germline V gives CDR1 SGHNT, CDR2 YENEEA. V shed 0 bases and J shed 4 bases, with 10 bases lying between them. This CDR3 comprises 15 residues. The CDR3 bases are TGTGCCAGCAGCTTAGAGGTGACAGGAAATCAGCCCCAGCATTTT. It specifies CASSLEVTGNQPQHF.

For this clonotype: This likely comes from a read error, as the CDR3 has no conserved phenylalanine or tryptophan at its end. The DNA is omitted, as the CDR3 cannot be located on it reliably, and the CDR3 follows TCRdb's listing. The V call is TRBV7-2, the J call TRBJ1-1; the tabulated D call, TRBD1, remains unverified against the DNA. Germline V gene sequence: CDR1 SGHTA, CDR2 FQGNSA. The CDR3 totals 12 residues, both ends included. This CDR3 is CASSLPGGADTQ.